Below, 26 T cell receptor beta chains from the same sample are listed, as sequenced in a study of siplizumab effects on memory and regulatory T cells. Profiling relied on immunoSEQ multiplex PCR, and the TCRdb table lists in-frame clones only, not all of them. Here the sample spans about 87,000 clones, around 89% being singletons. Sequencing was done on a sample of CD4+ T cells sorted from blood. These receptor sequences come from a human donor in good health.

In the case of this clone: The junction departs from germline at one end; a sequencing error may be responsible. This chain joins TRBV7-7 and TRBJ2-7; D might be TRBD2 (5 bases). There are 13 residues in the CDR3. In germline, CDR1 is SSHAT, CDR2 FNYEAQ (reference sequence). The DNA of the CDR3 is TGTGCTAGCAGCTTAGCGTTGAACTACGAGCAGTACTTC. This gives the protein CASSLALNYEQYF.

This clone was counted only a few times. The CDR3 spells CASSLGPDYGYTF. The CDR3 nucleotides are TGTGCCAGCAGCTTAGGGCCTGACTATGGCTACACCTTC. This chain joins TRBV7-8 and TRBJ1-2; D remains unclear. Per germline, CDR1 SGHVS and CDR2 FQNEAQ. V was shortened by 1 base and J by 3 bases, with 6 bases between the two germline ends. This CDR3 is 13 amino acids long.

The CDR3 DNA sequence: TGTGCCAGCTCACCACGGACGGGAGGGTTAGACACTGAAGCTTTCTTT. It encodes CASSPRTGGLDTEAFF. The V gene is TRBV18, the J gene TRBJ1-1; D is ambiguous. Germline V gene sequence: CDR1 KGHSH, CDR2 LQKENI. CDR3 length equals 16 residues. Between the trimmed V and J ends, which lost 1 base and 3 bases, there was a span of 15 bases.

V and J are TRBV5-6 and TRBJ2-1, with no clear D. The CDR3 is made up of 13 amino acids. V lost 4 bases to trimming and J lost 5 bases, with 10 bases between them. Germline V gene data show CDR1 as SGHDT and CDR2 as YYEEEE. In nucleotides, the CDR3 is TGTGCCAGCAGCAGCAACCATAACAATGAGCAGTTCTTC. Translating gives CASSSNHNNEQFF.

This clone turned up a few times. The V gene is TRBV29-1, the J gene TRBJ1-2, with D possibly TRBD1 on 5 matching bases. The germline CDR1 and CDR2 sequences are SQVTM and ANQGSEA. The germline V and J ends were trimmed by 5 bases and 4 bases, with 17 bases remaining between them. This CDR3 contains 14 residues. CDR3 DNA: TGCAGCGTTACAAGCGTTCAGGGAGGCTATGGCTACACCTTC. Translating gives CSVTSVQGGYGYTF.

This clone was seen just once. The chain couples TRBV29-1 to TRBJ1-1; D possibly corresponds to TRBD1 (6 bases). CDR1 is SQVTM and CDR2 is ANQGSEA in the germline V gene. The CDR3 runs to 14 residues. Deletions cut 6 bases from V and 1 base from J, with 15 bases between. CDR3 DNA: TGCAGCGTCAGAACTGGGGGGCGGAACACTGAAGCTTTCTTT. Its translation: CSVRTGGRNTEAFF.

This clone was counted a single time. This chain links TRBV30 with TRBJ1-2; tentative D call: TRBD1 (6 bases). The CDR3 spans 15 residues. The ends were cut back, 3 bases at V and 2 bases at J, with 16 bases in the middle. The germline CDR1 and CDR2 sequences are GTSNPN and SVGIG (reference sequence). CDR3 amino acids: CAWRSDRGTNYGYTF. The DNA for the CDR3 is TGTGCCTGGAGGTCCGATCGCGGGACAAACTATGGCTACACCTTC.

The genes are TRBV9 and TRBJ1-3, with D unresolved. The CDR3 runs 15 residues. The V and J ends lost 4 bases and 0 bases respectively, with 11 bases between them. In germline, CDR1 is SGDLS, CDR2 YYNGEE. The CDR3 nucleotides are TGTGCCAGCAGCCCACGGTGGGACTCTGGAAACACCATATATTTT. The encoded protein is CASSPRWDSGNTIYF.

The gene calls are TRBV15 and TRBJ1-4, with TRBD1 as a possible D gene (6 bases). CDR3 length equals 13 residues. From germline, CDR1 is LNHNV and CDR2 YYDKDF (reference sequence). The V end was cut by 3 bases, the J end by 8 bases, with 10 bases between. CDR3 nucleotide sequence: TGTGCCACCAGCAGGGACAGAGGGGAAAAACTGTTTTTT. Translation: CATSRDRGEKLFF.

J is TRBJ2-1 and V is TRBV21-1; the table's D gene call, TRBD1, was not cross checked with the DNA. TRBV21-1 is an annotated pseudogene. CDR3 length: 16 residues. The CDR3 DNA sequence: TGTGCCAACCAGCAAAGTGGGACAGGGAAAAGGGATGAGCAGTTCTTC. This sequence encodes CANQQSGTGKRDEQFF.

The chain employs TRBV6-1 and TRBJ2-3; 14 bases align to TRBD2. The CDR3 totals 19 residues. Germline V gene sequence: CDR1 MNHNS, CDR2 SASEGT. The junction had 8 bases not matched to a gene; V was cut back by 0 bases and J by 3 bases. The CDR3 is CASSEALGTSGSRTDTQYF. The CDR3 region has the DNA TGTGCCAGCAGTGAAGCATTAGGGACTAGCGGGAGCAGGACAGATACGCAGTATTTT.

J is TRBJ1-1 and V is TRBV29-1, with 7 nucleotides matching TRBD1. Germline loops: CDR1 SQVTM, CDR2 ANQGSEA. This CDR3 comprises 13 residues. V trimming: 5 bases; J trimming: 1 base; junction bases outside the gene matches: 4. CDR3 in amino acids: CSVSNRGNTEAFF. For the CDR3, the DNA is TGCAGCGTTTCAAACAGGGGGAACACTGAAGCTTTCTTT. Full variable domain (rest looked up from reference TRBV29-1 and TRBJ1-1): SAVISQKPSRDICQRGTSLTIQCQVDSQVTMMFWYRQQPGQSLTLIATANQGSEATYESGFVIDKFPISRPNLTFSTLTVSNMSPEDSSIYLCSVSNRGNTEAFFGQGTRLTVV.

The chain couples TRBV5-1 to TRBJ2-1; maybe TRBD2 (6 bases). Germline CDR1 reads SGHRS; CDR2 reads YFSETQ. The CDR3 totals 14 residues. The V gene lost 0 bases and the J gene lost 8 bases, with 12 bases spanning the gap. The chain's CDR3 is CASSLAGVYHEQFF. CDR3 in DNA: TGCGCCAGCAGCTTGGCGGGAGTATACCATGAGCAGTTCTTC.

This clone was seen more than once but under ten times. The CDR3 DNA reads as TGTGCCAGCAGCTCCCAGATGAACACCGGGGAGCTGTTTTTT. Translated: CASSSQMNTGELFF. The V and J genes are TRBV7-8 and TRBJ2-2; D gene uncertain. V lost 4 bases and J 1 base, leaving 7 bases between the germline ends. Germline CDR1 reads SGHVS; CDR2 reads FQNEAQ. This CDR3 has 14 amino acids.

This chain uses TRBV7-3 with TRBJ2-7; D is possibly TRBD1 or TRBD2 (5 bases each). V was clipped by 0 bases and J by 7 bases, with 13 bases between them. This CDR3 comprises 14 residues. Germline loops: CDR1 SGHTA, CDR2 FQGTGA. CDR3 nucleotides: TGTGCCAGCAGCTTAACGCCGACGGGGCGGGAGCAGTACTTC. Encoded protein: CASSLTPTGREQYF.

The V call is TRBV7-9, the J call TRBJ2-1; weak D call: TRBD1 (6 bases). The germline V gene encodes CDR1 SEHNR and CDR2 FQNEAQ (reference sequence). There are 13 residues in the CDR3. V was trimmed by 8 bases and J by 8 bases, leaving 16 bases between them. CDR3 sequence (DNA): TGTGCCAGCCTCAGGGGCCGAACGGATGAGCAGTTCTTC. It codes for CASLRGRTDEQFF.

The chain links TRBV7-9 to TRBJ2-7; 8 positions match TRBD2. Germline V CDR1 and CDR2: SEHNR, FQNEAQ (reference sequence). The CDR3 length is 14 residues. The V gene end was trimmed by 3 bases and the J gene end by 5 bases; junction bases not matched to a gene: 6. The CDR3 protein is CASSFHEAGDEQYF. CDR3 DNA sequence: TGTGCCAGCAGCTTCCATGAAGCGGGAGACGAGCAGTACTTC.

The chain links TRBV5-1 to TRBJ2-7; possibly TRBD2 for D (6 bases). Trimming removed 5 bases at V and 6 bases at J, with 15 bases between. The V gene's germline CDR1 is SGHRS and CDR2 YFSETQ. CDR3 length equals 13 residues. For the CDR3, the DNA is TGCGCCAGCAGTTGGGGGGAGGTCCGCGAGCAGTACTTC. This encodes CASSWGEVREQYF.

The V call is TRBV6-1, the J call TRBJ2-7; possible D gene TRBD1, 6 bases. CDR3 length: 12 residues. CDR1 is MNHNS, CDR2 SASEGT, per germline. V gave up 7 bases and J gave up 5 bases, with 12 bases separating them. The CDR3 reads CASTTTGNEQYF. For the CDR3, the DNA is TGTGCCAGCACTACTACAGGGAACGAGCAGTACTTC.

The gene calls are TRBV18 and TRBJ2-2; no firm D call. The CDR3 extends over 13 amino acids. Germline V lookup: CDR1 KGHSH, CDR2 LQKENI. V shed 3 bases and J shed 7 bases, with 9 bases lying between them. The CDR3: CASSPKVGGELFF. DNA for the CDR3: TGTGCCAGCTCACCCAAGGTTGGCGGGGAGCTGTTTTTT.

The gene calls are TRBV21-1 and TRBJ1-4; the table names TRBD1, a call not compared with the DNA. TRBV21-1 is labeled a pseudogene. The CDR3 sequence is 18 residues long. This chain's CDR3 is CASSTRTGRWSVGEKLFF. CDR3 DNA: TGTGCCAGCAGCACTCGGACAGGCAGATGGTCGGTGGGTGAAAAACTGTTTTTT.

The V gene is TRBV7-8, the J gene TRBJ1-4; D not resolved. This CDR3 comprises 13 residues. With 5 bases removed from V and 3 bases from J, the gap between germline ends came to 7 bases. Germline loops: CDR1 SGHVS, CDR2 FQNEAQ. Written as DNA, the CDR3 is TGTGCCAGCAGCCGCGTGGCTAATGAAAAACTGTTTTTT. This sequence encodes CASSRVANEKLFF.

This chain links TRBV19 with TRBJ2-7; 12 nucleotides line up with TRBD1. After removal of 5 bases from V and 7 bases from J, the junction contained 6 bases not matched to a gene. The CDR3 has 14 residues. The germline V gene has CDR1 LNHDA and CDR2 SQIVND (reference sequence). The CDR3 DNA is TGTGCCAGTAGTCAGGGACAGGGGGCGCGGGAGCAGTACTTC. It codes for CASSQGQGAREQYF.

This chain connects TRBV10-1 to TRBJ2-7; D may correspond to TRBD1 or TRBD2 (5 bases each). CDR3 length: 12 amino acids. Trimming took 6 bases from V and 3 from J, leaving 9 bases between them. Germline values: CDR1 WNHNN, CDR2 SYGVQD (reference sequence). CDR3 bases: TGCGCCAGCAGCCGGGACGGCTACGAGCAGTACTTC. This codes for CASSRDGYEQYF.

Only one count was recorded for this clone. The V gene is TRBV28, the J gene TRBJ2-1, with D possibly TRBD1 on 5 matching bases. V dropped 6 bases and J dropped 0 bases, with 9 bases sitting between them. CDR1 MDHEN and CDR2 SYDVKM come from the germline V gene. The CDR3 contains 14 residues. CDR3 protein: CASSQGRSYNEQFF. The CDR3 DNA is TGTGCCAGCAGCCAGGGTCGCTCCTACAATGAGCAGTTCTTC.

The gene calls are TRBV7-2 and TRBJ1-5; D is perhaps TRBD1 (5 bases). V lost 4 bases to trimming and J lost 5 bases, with 15 bases between them. Germline V lookup: CDR1 SGHTA, CDR2 FQGNSA. This CDR3 contains 15 residues. CDR3 coding DNA: TGTGCCAGCAGCTCGGAGGGGCGATCAGATCAGCCCCAGCATTTT. It yields the protein CASSSEGRSDQPQHF.